This entry lists 28 T cell receptor beta chains sequenced from one sample in a study of neurological immune-mediated disorders. TCRdb itself ran the 5' RACE reads through MiXCR, one entry per CDR3 protein. Of more than 15,000 distinct CDR3 sequences in the sample, 11% to 15% were seen once. The sequenced sample was CD4+ T cells from blood. The receptor source for this set is a woman aged 55-70 years with HTLV-1-associated myelopathy (HAM/TSP).

This clonotype was picked up many times. This chain joins TRBV12-3 or TRBV12-4 and TRBJ2-1; unclear D gene. CDR3 length: 14 amino acids. V shed 3 bases and J shed 3 bases, with 9 bases lying between them. CDR3: CASSFQPVYNEQFF. DNA of the CDR3: TGTGCCAGCAGTTTTCAGCCGGTCTACAATGAGCAGTTCTTC.

This clonotype showed up many times. The rearrangement links TRBV27 to TRBJ1-1; D is ambiguous. The germline gives CDR1 MNHEY, CDR2 SMNVEV (reference sequence). The CDR3 is made up of 13 amino acids. With 1 base removed from V and 8 bases from J, the gap between germline ends came to 11 bases. The CDR3 bases are TGTGCCAGCAGTTTATTTAAGGGTATCGAAGCTTTCTTT. This codes for CASSLFKGIEAFF.

This clonotype was detected many times. The CDR3 DNA follows: TGTGCCAGCAGCTACGGGACAGGGCGGTACACTGAAGCTTTCTTT. Protein product: CASSYGTGRYTEAFF. The V call is TRBV7-9, the J call TRBJ1-1; 9 positions agree with TRBD1. The germline gives CDR1 SEHNR, CDR2 FQNEAQ (reference sequence). The CDR3 is 15 amino acids. V lost 4 bases, J lost 3 bases, and 6 bases stayed unmatched.

The chain joins TRBV20-1 to TRBJ2-7, with 7 bases lining up with TRBD2. The length of the CDR3 is 14 residues. V lost 2 bases, J lost 2 bases, and 6 bases stayed unmatched. The germline V gene encodes CDR1 DFQATT and CDR2 SNEGSKA (reference sequence). The CDR3 nucleotides are TGCAGTGCTAGAAGAGCTAGCGGAACCTACGAGCAGTACTTC. Encoded protein: CSARRASGTYEQYF.

The chain recombines TRBV28 with TRBJ2-7; 11 nucleotides match TRBD2. Germline V gives CDR1 MDHEN, CDR2 SYDVKM. CDR3 length: 14 amino acids. The V segment lost 8 bases and the J segment 2 bases; nucleotides outside the gene matches: 5. CDR3 nucleotide sequence: TGTGCCAGCCTAGCGGGGGGCTTTGCCTACGAGCAGTACTTC. Amino acid sequence: CASLAGGFAYEQYF.

This clonotype was counted ten times or more. The chain has TRBV13 and TRBJ2-1; TRBD2 agrees at 14 bases. CDR3 size: 16 residues. Trimming at V came to 5 bases and at J to 8 bases, leaving 8 bases not matched to a gene. Germline values: CDR1 PRHDT, CDR2 FYEKMQ (reference sequence). This CDR3 is CASSARLAGGIDEQFF. The CDR3 DNA reads as TGTGCCAGCAGCGCGCGACTAGCGGGAGGGATCGATGAGCAGTTCTTC.

A single count supports this clonotype. The gene calls are TRBV5-1 and TRBJ2-1; 7 bases line up with TRBD2. Germline CDR1 reads SGHRS; CDR2 reads YFSETQ. The CDR3 extends over 16 amino acids. V lost 0 bases, J lost 4 bases, and 7 bases stayed unmatched. The CDR3 sequence is CASSLGGLGEYNEQFF. CDR3 in DNA: TGCGCCAGCAGCTTGGGAGGACTAGGGGAATACAATGAGCAGTTCTTC.

Judged by abundance, this clonotype is medium-sized. The chain combines TRBV7-8 with TRBJ2-3, with D unresolved. Trimming took off 1 base at V and 2 bases at J, with 10 bases between the two ends. CDR1 and CDR2 (germline): SGHVS, FQNEAQ. This CDR3 is built from 15 residues. The CDR3 bases are TGTGCCAGCAGCTTAGGTCGGCAGTTCACAGATACGCAGTATTTT. It specifies CASSLGRQFTDTQYF.

This clonotype was counted many times. CDR3 residues: CASSRTGGISTDTQYF. The CDR3 DNA reads TGTGCCAGCAGCAGGACAGGGGGAATCTCCACAGATACGCAGTATTTT. This sequence joins TRBV7-2 and TRBJ2-3; 10 positions agree with TRBD1. Germline loops: CDR1 SGHTA, CDR2 FQGNSA. CDR3 size: 16 residues. V lost 5 bases to trimming and J lost 2 bases; unmatched junction nucleotides: 7.

This clonotype ranks as large. The chain employs TRBV4-3 and TRBJ1-1; D gene uncertain. This CDR3 spans 14 amino acids. Germline V lookup: CDR1 LGHNA, CDR2 YSLEER. V shed 1 base and J shed 5 bases, with 11 bases lying between them. CDR3 protein: CASSQVVGSTEAFF. Here the CDR3 DNA reads TGCGCCAGCAGCCAAGTTGTAGGGAGTACTGAAGCTTTCTTT.

This clonotype is labeled as large. The genes are TRBV7-2 and TRBJ1-3; the D is unclear. CDR3 length equals 17 residues. Trimming pared 3 bases from V and 0 bases from J, leaving 15 bases between. Germline V gene lookup returns CDR1 SGHTA and CDR2 FQGNSA. CDR3 DNA: TGTGCCAGCAGCTTTTCCTCGAGGGCGGGCTCTGGAAACACCATATATTTT. It encodes CASSFSSRAGSGNTIYF.

This clonotype has ten or more counts. The chain links TRBV20-1 to TRBJ1-5, with unresolved D. The CDR3 runs 13 residues. V was clipped by 3 bases and J by 4 bases, with 10 bases between them. Germline V lookup: CDR1 DFQATT, CDR2 SNEGSKA (reference sequence). The CDR3 is CSARGMPNQPQHF. Written as DNA, the CDR3 is TGCAGTGCTAGGGGGATGCCAAATCAGCCCCAGCATTTT.

This clonotype has ten or more counts. In DNA form, the CDR3 reads TGTGCCAGCTCGCTAGGACAGGGGGCCTCCACTGAAGCTTTCTTT. Protein sequence: CASSLGQGASTEAFF. This chain connects TRBV18 to TRBJ1-1, with 11 bases lining up with TRBD1. This CDR3 comprises 15 residues. V shed 6 bases and J 4 bases; nucleotides not matched to a gene: 7. The germline CDR1 and CDR2 sequences are KGHSH and LQKENI.

This clonotype was detected many times. This rearrangement joins TRBV13 to TRBJ1-4, with 7 positions matching TRBD1. This CDR3 spans 15 amino acids. The V and J ends lost 5 bases and 8 bases, in that order; junction bases with no gene match: 11. Germline V CDR1 and CDR2: PRHDT, FYEKMQ (reference sequence). The CDR3, as DNA: TGTGCCAGCAGCCCCCGACAGGGTTTAGAGGAAAAACTGTTTTTT. Its translation is CASSPRQGLEEKLFF. Supplemented by reference TRBV13 and TRBJ1-4, the full variable domain reads AAGVIQSPRHLIKEKRETATLKCYPIPRHDTVYWYQQGPGQDPQFLISFYEKMQSDKGSIPDRFSAQQFSDYHSELNMSSLELGDSALYFCASSPRQGLEEKLFFGSGTQLSVL.

This clonotype was observed at least ten times. The chain couples TRBV5-8 to TRBJ2-1; 9 positions agree with TRBD1. V lost 3 bases to trimming and J lost 3 bases; unmatched junction nucleotides: 7. The CDR3 has 16 amino acids. The V gene's germline CDR1 is SGHTS and CDR2 YDEGEE. In nucleotides, the CDR3 is TGTGCCAGCAGCTCCCAACAGGGGGCCTTCTACAATGAGCAGTTCTTC. This sequence encodes CASSSQQGAFYNEQFF.

This clonotype was found many times. This chain connects TRBV12-3 or TRBV12-4 to TRBJ1-5, with D tentatively TRBD1 (6 bases). Trimming cost V 5 bases and J 8 bases, with 16 bases left between them. CDR3 length equals 14 residues. This CDR3 reads CASSLTGFQKPQHF. CDR3 nucleotides: TGTGCCAGCAGTCTAACAGGGTTCCAAAAGCCCCAGCATTTT.

This clonotype came up many times. The chain links TRBV4-1 to TRBJ2-7; no firm D call. CDR3 length: 13 amino acids. V was cut by 1 base and J by 2 bases, with 6 bases left in between. Germline CDR1 and CDR2: MGHRA and YSYEKL. The CDR3 here is CASSQAEAYEQYF. The CDR3 DNA sequence: TGCGCCAGCAGCCAAGCAGAGGCCTACGAGCAGTACTTC.

This chain connects TRBV6-1 to TRBJ2-1; 7 nucleotides agree with TRBD1. Germline assignment: CDR1 MNHNS and CDR2 SASEGT. After removal of 6 bases from V and 8 bases from J, the junction contained 7 bases not matched to a gene. CDR3 length equals 13 residues. The CDR3 DNA reads as TGTGCCAGCAGCCGACGACAGGGAGATGAGCAGTTCTTC. Protein product: CASSRRQGDEQFF.

This clonotype occurred many times. The V call is TRBV20-1, the J call TRBJ1-2; 10 positions match TRBD1. Germline CDR1 DFQATT, CDR2 SNEGSKA (reference sequence). Trimming at V came to 3 bases and at J to 12 bases, leaving 7 bases not matched to a gene. The CDR3 extends over 12 amino acids. The CDR3 region has the DNA TGCAGTGCTAGTGGACAGGGGGGGGTGAACACCTTC. This gives the protein CSASGQGGVNTF.

The table lists this clonotype with many counts. The chain has TRBV20-1 and TRBJ2-7; D perhaps matches TRBD2 (6 bases). V gave up 0 bases and J gave up 7 bases, with 16 bases separating them. CDR1 is DFQATT and CDR2 is SNEGSKA in the germline V gene (reference sequence). There are 14 residues in the CDR3. CDR3 residues: CSARDLYSAGEQYF. CDR3 sequence (DNA): TGCAGTGCTAGAGATCTTTACTCGGCGGGGGAGCAGTACTTC.

There are a few counts of this clonotype. One end of the junction does not line up with germline, which may come from a read error. The chain employs TRBV20-1 and TRBJ1-5; D gene ambiguous. Germline values: CDR1 DFQATT, CDR2 SNEGSKA (reference sequence). The CDR3 runs to 15 residues. Here the CDR3 DNA reads TGCAGTGCCCGGGTGGGAACCTTGGAGAGTCAGCCCAAGCATTTT. This encodes CSARVGTLESQPKHF.

This clonotype was observed many times. V and J are TRBV9 and TRBJ2-3; 7 bases agree with TRBD2. Germline trimming cut 4 bases from V and 2 bases from J; bases unmatched to any gene: 7. CDR3 size: 15 residues. CDR1 is SGDLS, CDR2 YYNGEE, per germline. The CDR3 DNA reads TGTGCCAGCAGCTTCAGCGGGATTCCCACAGATACGCAGTATTTT. This sequence encodes CASSFSGIPTDTQYF. The full variable domain, rest sourced from reference TRBV9 and TRBJ2-3, is DSGVTQTPKHLITATGQRVTLRCSPRSGDLSVYWYQQSLDQGLQFLIQYYNGEERAKGNILERFSAQQFPDLHSELNLSSLELGDSALYFCASSFSGIPTDTQYFGPGTRLTVL.

This clonotype was found many times. The chain carries TRBV20-1 and TRBJ2-7, with a possible D match to TRBD1 (5 bases). This CDR3 region has 14 residues. Trimming stripped 4 bases from V and 0 bases from J, with 13 bases between. From germline, CDR1 is DFQATT and CDR2 SNEGSKA (reference sequence). For the CDR3, the DNA is TGCAGTGCTACTGGACACCTGCCCTCCTACGAGCAGTACTTC. Translated: CSATGHLPSYEQYF.

In its sample, this clonotype ranks as medium-sized (0.01 to 0.1%). This chain connects TRBV11-2 to TRBJ2-7; D is uncertain. This CDR3 is built from 12 residues. The V gene's germline CDR1 is SGHAT and CDR2 FQNNGV. Trimming took 5 bases from V and 2 from J, leaving 7 bases between them. The CDR3 DNA reads as TGTGCCAGCAGCCCAAGGCCCTACGAGCAGTACTTC. Translated: CASSPRPYEQYF.

This clonotype has a count of ten or more. The J gene is TRBJ1-2, the V gene TRBV7-2, with D possibly matching TRBD1 (6 bases). V dropped 5 bases and J dropped 8 bases, with 15 bases sitting between them. The CDR3 contains 13 residues. Germline V CDR1 and CDR2: SGHTA, FQGNSA. The CDR3: CASSEGDLGGYTF. The CDR3 DNA is TGTGCCAGCAGCGAGGGGGACCTGGGGGGCTACACCTTC.

The rearrangement joins TRBV10-3 to TRBJ1-4, with a possible D match to TRBD1 (5 bases). This CDR3 region has 15 residues. The germline CDR1 and CDR2 sequences are ENHRY and SYGVKD. Trimming removed 0 bases from V and 5 bases from J, with 10 bases in between. This chain's CDR3 is CAISESGGENEKLFF. The CDR3 nucleotides are TGTGCCATCAGTGAGTCGGGAGGGGAAAATGAAAAACTGTTTTTT.

This clonotype was seen repeatedly, ten times or more. V usage is TRBV5-1 and J usage is TRBJ1-2; unclear D gene. The CDR3 length is 13 residues. Trimming removed 6 bases at V and 4 bases at J, with 13 bases between. Germline V gene data show CDR1 as SGHRS and CDR2 as YFSETQ. The DNA of the CDR3 is TGCGCCAGCACCACGGAGGAGGGCTATGGCTACACCTTC. Protein: CASTTEEGYGYTF.

In the case of this clonotype: One end of the junction fails to match germline, which may point to a read error. The chain joins TRBV29-1 to TRBJ2-5, with D possibly being TRBD2 (5 bases). This CDR3 comprises 11 residues. Germline V gene data show CDR1 as SQVTM and CDR2 as ANQGSEA. CDR3 DNA: TGCAGCGTGGGGAGCCAAGAGCCCCAGTACTTC. This translates into CSVGSQEPQYF.